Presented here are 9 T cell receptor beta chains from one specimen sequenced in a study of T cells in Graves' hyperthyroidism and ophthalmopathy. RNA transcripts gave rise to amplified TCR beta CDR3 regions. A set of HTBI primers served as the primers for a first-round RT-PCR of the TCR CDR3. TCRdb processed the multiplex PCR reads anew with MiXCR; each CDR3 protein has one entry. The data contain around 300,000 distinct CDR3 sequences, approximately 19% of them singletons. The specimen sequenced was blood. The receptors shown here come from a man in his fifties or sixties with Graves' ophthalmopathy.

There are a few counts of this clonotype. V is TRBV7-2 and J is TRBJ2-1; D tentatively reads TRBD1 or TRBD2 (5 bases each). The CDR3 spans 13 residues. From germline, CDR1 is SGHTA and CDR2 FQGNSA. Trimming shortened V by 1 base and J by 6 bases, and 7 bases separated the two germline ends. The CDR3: CASSLVRGNEQFF. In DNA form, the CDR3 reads TGTGCCAGCAGCTTAGTGAGGGGCAATGAGCAGTTCTTC.

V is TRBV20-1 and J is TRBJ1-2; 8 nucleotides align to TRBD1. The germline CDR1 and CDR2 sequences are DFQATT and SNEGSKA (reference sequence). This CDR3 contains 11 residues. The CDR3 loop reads CRAGTGDGYTF. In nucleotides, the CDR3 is TGCAGGGCCGGGACAGGCGATGGCTACACCTTC.

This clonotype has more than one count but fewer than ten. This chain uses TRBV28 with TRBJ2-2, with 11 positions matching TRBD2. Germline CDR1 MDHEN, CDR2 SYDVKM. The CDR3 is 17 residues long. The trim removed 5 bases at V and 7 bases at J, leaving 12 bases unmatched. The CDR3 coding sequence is TGTGCCAGCAGTAAAATTACTCCGGGACTAGCGGTCGGGGAGCTGTTTTTT. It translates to CASSKITPGLAVGELFF.

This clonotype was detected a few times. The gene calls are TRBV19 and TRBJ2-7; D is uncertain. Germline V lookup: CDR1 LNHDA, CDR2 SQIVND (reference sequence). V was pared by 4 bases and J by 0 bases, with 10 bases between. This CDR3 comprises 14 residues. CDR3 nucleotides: TGTGCCAGTAGTACCCGAGGCAACTCCTACGAGCAGTACTTC. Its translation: CASSTRGNSYEQYF.

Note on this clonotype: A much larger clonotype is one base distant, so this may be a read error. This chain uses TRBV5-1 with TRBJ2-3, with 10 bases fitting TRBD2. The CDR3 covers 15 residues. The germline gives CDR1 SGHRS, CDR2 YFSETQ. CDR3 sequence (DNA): TGCGCCAGCAGCTTGAAAACTAGCGGGACAGGTACGCAGTATTTT. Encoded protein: CASSLKTSGTGTQYF.

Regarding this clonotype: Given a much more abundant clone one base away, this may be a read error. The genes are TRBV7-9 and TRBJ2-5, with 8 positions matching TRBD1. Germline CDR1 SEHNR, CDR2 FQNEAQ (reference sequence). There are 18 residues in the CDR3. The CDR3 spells CASRGGGTGPPYQEAQYF. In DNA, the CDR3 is TGTGCCAGCAGGGGTGGTGGGACAGGCCCTCCGTACCAAGAGGCCCAGTACTTC.

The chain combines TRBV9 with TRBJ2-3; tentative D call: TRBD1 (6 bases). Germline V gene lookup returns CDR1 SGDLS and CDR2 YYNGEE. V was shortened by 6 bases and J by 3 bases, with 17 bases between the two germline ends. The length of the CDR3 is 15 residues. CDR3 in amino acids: CASTPDSPATDTQYF. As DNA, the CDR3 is TGTGCCAGCACCCCGGACAGCCCTGCGACAGATACGCAGTATTTT.

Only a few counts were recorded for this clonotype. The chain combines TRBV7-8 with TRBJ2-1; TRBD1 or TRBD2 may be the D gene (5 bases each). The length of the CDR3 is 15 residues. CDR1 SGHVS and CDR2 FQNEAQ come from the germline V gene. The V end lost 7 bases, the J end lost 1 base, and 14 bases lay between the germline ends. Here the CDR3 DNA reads TGTGCCAGCAAGACCGGGACGGGTTCCTACAATGAGCAGTTCTTC. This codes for CASKTGTGSYNEQFF.

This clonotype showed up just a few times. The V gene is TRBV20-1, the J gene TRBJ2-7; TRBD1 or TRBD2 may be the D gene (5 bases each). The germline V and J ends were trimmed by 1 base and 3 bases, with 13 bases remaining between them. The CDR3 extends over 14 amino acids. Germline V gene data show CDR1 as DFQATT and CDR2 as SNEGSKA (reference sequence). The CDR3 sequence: CSARVQGANYEQYF. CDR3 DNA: TGCAGTGCTAGAGTCCAGGGAGCCAACTACGAGCAGTACTTC.